This TCR beta chain was captured by sequencing in a study of identical twins (dated by TCRdb to 2016 to 2018). For the study in its entirety: To test whether fetal clonotypes persist, this study deep-sequenced TCR alpha and beta repertoires from monozygotic twins, from unrelated adults of various ages, and from cord blood. Replicate twin experiments were performed at different times using different library preparation protocols to rule out contamination. Study-wide findings and limitations: In beta out-of-frame sequences, excess twin sharing was weaker, because having fewer shared sequences lowered the signal-to-noise ratio. Abundant cord blood beta clonotypes had fewer insertions, young adult naive repertoires showed a similar but weaker trend, and memory repertoires showed no such trend. Invariant T cells such as MAIT and iNKT could partly confound zero-insertion analyses, though diverse VJ usage argued against this for most clonotypes. Compared with coincidental sharing between unrelated individuals, out-of-frame TCR alpha sequences shared between twins had an excess of sequences with low generation probability. In monozygotic twins, recombination models systematically underestimated out-of-frame TCR alpha sharing, but the models matched the sharing seen between unrelated individuals. Because the same donors could not be followed over many years, the conclusions depended on cross-sectional statistical analysis.

The library came from 5' RACE. Sequencing took place on an Illumina HiSeq 2000. Template switching introduced a universal primer binding site; the final cDNA contained a unique molecular identifier, enabling accurate counting of TCR cDNA molecules. Specific primers in the conserved constant-segment region were used to synthesize first-strand cDNA for the TCR alpha and beta chains. To control for contamination, each cDNA library was double barcoded with a SMART-Mk sample barcode plus Illumina barcodes. TruSeq adapter sequences along with Illumina sample barcodes were introduced in two successive PCR steps. The TCR alpha and beta cDNA libraries were sequenced on the Illumina HiSeq platform using custom primers. Under the source paper's analysis protocol: MiGEC was used to process raw reads and extract unique molecular identifiers, and MiXCR was used to find CDR3 positions. Recombination models were inferred per individual with the repgenHMM and IGoR tools using an EM algorithm. The tcR package in R was used for shared clonotype analysis, with sharing normalized by the product of cloneset sizes. To study raw recombination free of thymic and clonal selection effects, out-of-frame nonproductive sequences were analyzed. TCRdb reran the public reads through fastp at Q25 and MiXCR, keeping productive beta chains. Every entry covers one CDR3 protein and lists the most common genes and DNA from its rows. These V and J calls derive from TCRdb rather than the authors' analysis. This sample is represented by 200,000 or so distinct CDR3 sequences; around 6.9% of them were singletons. The ten most abundant clones make up less than 2% of the sample.

Every donor was a healthy Caucasian. Three pairs of female monozygotic twins, all aged roughly 18 to 29 years, were included in the twin cohort. Miltenyi CD45RO+ enrichment and human naive T-cell isolation kits were used to isolate memory (CD45RO+) and naive T cells from PBMC. Unmatched junction bases come to 5, with V trimmed by 3 bases and J by 2 bases. As encoded in the germline V gene, CDR1 is SGDLS while CDR2 is YYNGEE. The CDR3 contains 15 residues, cysteine and phenylalanine counted. The only DNA kept is the CDR3, 45 bases in frame from the first base. A word on this clonotype: Its cognate antigen has yet to be identified. Per-nucleotide qualities are absent, and no much larger clonotype sits a single base away.

This same sample was also taken into another study, of yellow fever vaccine responses in identical twins. From the second report: The T cell response to vaccination in identical twins was reported by the authors to appear partly convergent and partly personalized. In identical twins, the study followed T cell clones that responded to the vaccine with precision.

Sequences were obtained from memory (CD45RO+) T cells sorted from blood. In light of the paper, this sample's cell subset or site label describes: CD45RO+ enriched T cells. This TCR was sampled from a woman aged 18-35 years in good health. The chain was built from TRBV9 and TRBJ2-3, and TRBD2 matches 8 of the central bases. The nucleotide sequence reads TGTGCCAGCAGCGAGGGACTAGGCACCACAGATACGCAGTATTTT. This translates into CASSEGLGTTDTQYF.